A single sample gave rise to the 11 T cell receptor beta chains below, sequenced in a study of blood T cell repertoires in COVID-19. Clones were read by immunoSEQ multiplex PCR, and TCRdb kept only the in-frame ones, dropping some. This sample has 270,000 or so clones, with about four fifths found just once. Sample: peripheral blood. Every receptor here comes from a woman in her 50s who had recovered from COVID-19.

This sequence joins TRBV27 and TRBJ2-6; TRBD1 matches 12 bases. V shed 7 bases and J 1 base; nucleotides not matched to a gene: 8. CDR1 and CDR2 from the germline V gene are MNHEY and SMNVEV (reference sequence). CDR3 size: 18 residues. The CDR3 region is CASKGVGQGASGANVLTF. Written as DNA, the CDR3 is TGTGCCAGCAAAGGGGTGGGACAGGGGGCTTCTGGGGCCAACGTCCTGACTTTC.

The chain couples TRBV28 to TRBJ1-2, with a possible D match to TRBD1 (5 bases). V was trimmed by 8 bases and J by 6 bases, leaving 16 bases between them. The V gene's germline CDR1 is MDHEN and CDR2 SYDVKM. The CDR3 totals 13 residues. DNA of the CDR3: TGTGCCAGCCGCTGGGCGGGGGTAGATGGCTACACCTTC. This gives the protein CASRWAGVDGYTF.

V and J are TRBV7-9 and TRBJ2-1; D is unclear. V was pared by 7 bases and J by 3 bases, with 10 bases between. This CDR3 comprises 13 residues. Germline V gives CDR1 SEHNR, CDR2 FQNEAQ (reference sequence). CDR3 sequence (DNA): TGTGCCAGCACCACGGAGAACTACAATGAGCAGTTCTTC. This sequence encodes CASTTENYNEQFF.

CDR3 DNA sequence: TGTGCCAGTAGGGAGACAGGTAAAATCAGCAATCAGCCCCAGCATTTT. The encoded protein is CASRETGKISNQPQHF. The chain carries TRBV19 and TRBJ1-5; D is perhaps TRBD1 (6 bases). Germline assignment: CDR1 LNHDA and CDR2 SQIVND (reference sequence). Trimming left V 6 bases short and J 1 base short, with 16 bases between. CDR3 length equals 16 residues.

The chain joins TRBV28 to TRBJ1-3; D is possibly TRBD1 (6 bases). The V and J ends lost 4 bases and 1 base respectively, with 17 bases between them. Germline V CDR1 and CDR2: MDHEN, SYDVKM. This CDR3 is 17 amino acids long. The CDR3 spells CASSSVLADRSGNTIYF. The CDR3 bases are TGTGCCAGCAGTTCCGTCCTTGCAGACAGGTCTGGAAACACCATATATTTT.

This clone was observed a single time. This sequence joins TRBV12-3 or TRBV12-4 and TRBJ1-1; 9 bases line up with TRBD1. This CDR3 spans 13 amino acids. J lost 10 bases, V lost 6 bases, and 9 bases had no gene match. CDR3 sequence (DNA): TGTGCCAGCAGCTCAAGACAGGGGGGGGTAGCTTTCTTT. Encoded protein: CASSSRQGGVAFF.

By sample share, this clone is medium-sized. The rearrangement links TRBV5-1 to TRBJ1-1; D might be TRBD1 (5 bases). V lost 5 bases to trimming and J lost 8 bases, with 16 bases between them. Germline lookup yields CDR1 SGHRS and CDR2 YFSETQ. The length of the CDR3 is 13 residues. CDR3 sequence: CASRYEDSLEAFF. In DNA, the CDR3 is TGCGCCAGCAGATATGAAGACAGTTTAGAAGCTTTCTTT.

This chain connects TRBV9 to TRBJ2-1; 10 bases are a match to TRBD1. This CDR3 spans 19 amino acids. The germline V gene has CDR1 SGDLS and CDR2 YYNGEE. The V gene end was trimmed by 0 bases and the J gene end by 0 bases; junction bases not matched to a gene: 9. The CDR3 nucleotides read TGTGCCAGCAGCGTAGGGGGACAGGGGCGATTGGGCTCCTACAATGAGCAGTTCTTC. Its translation: CASSVGGQGRLGSYNEQFF.

The rearrangement links TRBV7-2 to TRBJ2-1, with D possibly TRBD2 on 6 matching bases. The CDR3 extends over 13 amino acids. Germline V lookup: CDR1 SGHTA, CDR2 FQGNSA. Trimming took 5 bases from V and 4 from J, leaving 9 bases between them. CDR3 residues: CASSPAGYNEQFF. The CDR3 region has the DNA TGTGCCAGCAGCCCCGCGGGGTACAATGAGCAGTTCTTC.

This clone appeared a single time. One junction end disagrees with the germline gene, perhaps due to a read error. This chain uses TRBV7-7 with TRBJ2-3; TRBD1 aligns across 7 bases. Germline CDR1 SSHAT, CDR2 FNYEAQ (reference sequence). The CDR3 extends over 13 amino acids. In DNA, the CDR3 is TGTGCCAGCAGCTTAGAGGGACGGGACAGCTTAGATTTT. Its translation: CASSLEGRDSLDF.

The J gene is TRBJ2-7, the V gene TRBV29-1; 10 bases map to TRBD2. The CDR3 runs 16 residues. Germline trimming cut 1 base from V and 2 bases from J; bases unmatched to any gene: 8. The germline V gene encodes CDR1 SQVTM and CDR2 ANQGSEA. The CDR3 spells CSVEAPSGSTPYEQYF. The CDR3, as DNA: TGCAGCGTTGAAGCTCCTAGCGGGAGTACTCCCTACGAGCAGTACTTC.